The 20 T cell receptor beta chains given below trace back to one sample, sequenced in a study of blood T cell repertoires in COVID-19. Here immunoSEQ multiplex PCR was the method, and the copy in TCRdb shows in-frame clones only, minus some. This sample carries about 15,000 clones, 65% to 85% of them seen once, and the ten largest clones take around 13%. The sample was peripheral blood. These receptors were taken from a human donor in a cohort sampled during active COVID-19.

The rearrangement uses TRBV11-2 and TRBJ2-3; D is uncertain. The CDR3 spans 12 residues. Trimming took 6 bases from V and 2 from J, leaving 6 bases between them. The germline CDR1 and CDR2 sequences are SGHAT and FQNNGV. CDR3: CASSLYTDTQYF. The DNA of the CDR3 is TGTGCCAGCAGTCTCTACACAGATACGCAGTATTTT.

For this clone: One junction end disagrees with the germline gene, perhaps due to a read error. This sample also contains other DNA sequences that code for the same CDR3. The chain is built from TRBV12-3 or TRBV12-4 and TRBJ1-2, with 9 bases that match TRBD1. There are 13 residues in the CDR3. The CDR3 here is CASRQGAVMGYTF. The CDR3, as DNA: TGTGCCAGCAGACAGGGGGCGGTGATGGGCTACACTTTC.

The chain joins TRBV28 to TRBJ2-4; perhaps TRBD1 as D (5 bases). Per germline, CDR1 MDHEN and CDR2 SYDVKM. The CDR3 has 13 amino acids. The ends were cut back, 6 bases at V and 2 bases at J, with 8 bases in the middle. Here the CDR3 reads CASRSGTKNIQYF. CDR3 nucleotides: TGTGCCAGCAGATCAGGGACCAAAAACATTCAGTACTTC.

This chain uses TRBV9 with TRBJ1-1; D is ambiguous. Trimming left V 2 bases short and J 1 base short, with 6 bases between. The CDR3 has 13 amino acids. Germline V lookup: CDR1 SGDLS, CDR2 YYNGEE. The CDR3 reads CASSVGPNTEAFF. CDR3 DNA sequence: TGTGCCAGCAGCGTTGGCCCGAACACTGAAGCTTTCTTT.

The CDR3 bases are TGTGCCACCAGCAGAGGGCAGAACACTGAAGCTTTCTTT. Amino acids: CATSRGQNTEAFF. The J gene is TRBJ1-1, the V gene TRBV15; no clear D gene. The CDR3 spans 13 residues. Germline lookup yields CDR1 LNHNV and CDR2 YYDKDF (reference sequence). Trimming cost V 1 base and J 1 base, with 4 bases left between them.

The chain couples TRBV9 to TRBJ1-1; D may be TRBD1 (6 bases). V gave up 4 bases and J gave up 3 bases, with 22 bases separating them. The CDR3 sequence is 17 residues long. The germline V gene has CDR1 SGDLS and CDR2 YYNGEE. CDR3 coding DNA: TGTGCCAGCAGCCCTATTTTGGGCAGGGGAGTTGACACTGAAGCTTTCTTT. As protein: CASSPILGRGVDTEAFF.

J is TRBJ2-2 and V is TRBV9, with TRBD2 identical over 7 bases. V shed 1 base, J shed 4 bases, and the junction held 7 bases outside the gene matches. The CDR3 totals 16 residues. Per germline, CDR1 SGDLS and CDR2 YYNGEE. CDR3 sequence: CASSVSGTTSTGELFF. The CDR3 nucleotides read TGTGCCAGCAGCGTAAGCGGGACTACGAGCACCGGGGAGCTGTTTTTT.

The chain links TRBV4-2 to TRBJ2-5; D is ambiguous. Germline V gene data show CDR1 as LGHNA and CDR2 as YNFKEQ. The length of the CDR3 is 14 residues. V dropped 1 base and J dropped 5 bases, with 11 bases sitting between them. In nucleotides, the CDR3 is TGTGCCAGCAGCCAAGGAGGTTTCATGGAGACCCAGTACTTC. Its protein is CASSQGGFMETQYF.

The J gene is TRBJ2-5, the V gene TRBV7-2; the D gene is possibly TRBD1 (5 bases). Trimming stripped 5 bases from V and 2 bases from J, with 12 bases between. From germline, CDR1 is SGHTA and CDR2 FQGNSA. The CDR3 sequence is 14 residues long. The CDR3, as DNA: TGTGCCAGCAGCGAAACAGGAGTTCAAGAGACCCAGTACTTC. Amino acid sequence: CASSETGVQETQYF.

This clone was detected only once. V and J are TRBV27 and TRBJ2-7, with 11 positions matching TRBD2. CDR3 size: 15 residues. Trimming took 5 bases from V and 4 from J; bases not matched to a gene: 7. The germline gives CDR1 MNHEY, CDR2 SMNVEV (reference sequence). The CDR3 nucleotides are TGTGCCAGCAGTCCCACTAGCGGGAGCAGTTACGAGCAGTACTTC. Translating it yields CASSPTSGSSYEQYF.

The CDR3 DNA reads TGCGCCAGCAGGACAGGGGCTAGCACAGATACGCAGTATTTT. Its translation is CASRTGASTDTQYF. The chain joins TRBV5-1 to TRBJ2-3; 8 bases align to TRBD1. Germline loops: CDR1 SGHRS, CDR2 YFSETQ. The trim removed 5 bases at V and 0 bases at J, leaving 2 bases unmatched. CDR3 size: 14 residues.

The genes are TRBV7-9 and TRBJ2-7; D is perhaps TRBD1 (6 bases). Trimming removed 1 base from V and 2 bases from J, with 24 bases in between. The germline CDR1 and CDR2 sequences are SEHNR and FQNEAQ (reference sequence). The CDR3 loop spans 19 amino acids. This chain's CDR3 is CASSLGTGIGGWEAYEQYF. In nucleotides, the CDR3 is TGTGCCAGCAGCTTAGGAACAGGGATTGGAGGTTGGGAAGCCTACGAGCAGTACTTC.

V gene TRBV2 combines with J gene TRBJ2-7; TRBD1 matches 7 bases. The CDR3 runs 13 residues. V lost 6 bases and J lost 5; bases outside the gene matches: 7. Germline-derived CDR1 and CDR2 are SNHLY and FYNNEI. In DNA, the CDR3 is TGTGCCAGCAGCGAACAGGGGCTGAACGAGCAGTACTTC. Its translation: CASSEQGLNEQYF. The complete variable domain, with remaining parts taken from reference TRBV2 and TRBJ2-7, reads EPEVTQTPSHQVTQMGQEVILRCVPISNHLYFYWYRQILGQKVEFLVSFYNNEISEKSEIFDDQFSVERPDGSNFTLKIRSTKLEDSAMYFCASSEQGLNEQYFGPGTRLTVT.

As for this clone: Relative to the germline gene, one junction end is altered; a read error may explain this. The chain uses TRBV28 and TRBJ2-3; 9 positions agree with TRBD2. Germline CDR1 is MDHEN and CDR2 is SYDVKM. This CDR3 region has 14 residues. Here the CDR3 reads CAIGTGTSTDTQYF. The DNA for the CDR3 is TGTGCCATCGGAACCGGGACTAGCACCGATACGCAGTATTTT.

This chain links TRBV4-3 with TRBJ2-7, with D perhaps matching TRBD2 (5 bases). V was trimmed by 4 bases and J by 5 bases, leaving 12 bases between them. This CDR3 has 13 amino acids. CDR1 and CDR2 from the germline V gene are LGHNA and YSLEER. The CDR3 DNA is TGCGCCAGCAGCCCGTTCTACGGGGACGAGCAGTACTTC. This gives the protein CASSPFYGDEQYF.

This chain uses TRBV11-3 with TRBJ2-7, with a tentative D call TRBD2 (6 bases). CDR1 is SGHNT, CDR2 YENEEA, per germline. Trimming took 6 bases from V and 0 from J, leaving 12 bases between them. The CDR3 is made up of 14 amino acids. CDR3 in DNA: TGTGCCAGCAGTCTCGGGACTTCCTCCTACGAGCAGTACTTC. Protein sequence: CASSLGTSSYEQYF.

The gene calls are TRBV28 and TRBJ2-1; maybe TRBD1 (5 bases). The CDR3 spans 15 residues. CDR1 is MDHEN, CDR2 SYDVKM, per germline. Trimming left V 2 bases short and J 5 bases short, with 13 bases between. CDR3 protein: CASSLGAGYHNEQFF. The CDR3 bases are TGTGCCAGCAGTTTAGGGGCAGGGTACCACAATGAGCAGTTCTTC.

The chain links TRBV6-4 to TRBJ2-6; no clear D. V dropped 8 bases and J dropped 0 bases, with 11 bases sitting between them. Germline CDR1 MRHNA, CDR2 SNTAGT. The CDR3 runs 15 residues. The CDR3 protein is CASSPTGSGANVLTF. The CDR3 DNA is TGTGCCAGCTCACCCACCGGCTCTGGGGCCAACGTCCTGACTTTC.

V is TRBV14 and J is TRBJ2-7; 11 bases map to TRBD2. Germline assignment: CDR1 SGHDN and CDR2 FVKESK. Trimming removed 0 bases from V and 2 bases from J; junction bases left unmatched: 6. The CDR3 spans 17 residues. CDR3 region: CASSQEYGLAGPYEQYF. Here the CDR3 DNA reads TGTGCCAGCAGCCAAGAGTACGGACTAGCGGGCCCCTACGAGCAGTACTTC.

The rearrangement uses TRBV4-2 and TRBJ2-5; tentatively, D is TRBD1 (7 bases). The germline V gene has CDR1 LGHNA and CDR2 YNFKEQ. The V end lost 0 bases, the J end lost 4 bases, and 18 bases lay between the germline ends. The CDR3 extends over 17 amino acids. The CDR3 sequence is CASSQDSQGGGRETQYF. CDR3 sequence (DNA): TGTGCCAGCAGCCAAGATTCGCAGGGGGGCGGTAGAGAGACCCAGTACTTC.